Below, 18 T cell receptor beta chains from the same sample are listed, as sequenced in a study of T cell changes during pregnancy in multiple sclerosis. Data came from immunoSEQ multiplex PCR; TCRdb stores just in-frame clones and leaves some out. This table has about 110,000 clones, roughly nine tenths appearing once. The sample here was peripheral blood, taken after pregnancy. The origin of the receptors is a female donor with multiple sclerosis, enrolled in a pregnancy study.

The chain has TRBV5-1 and TRBJ1-3; no clear D. Germline lookup yields CDR1 SGHRS and CDR2 YFSETQ. The germline V and J ends were trimmed by 4 bases and 0 bases, with 14 bases remaining between them. CDR3 size: 16 residues. CDR3 in amino acids: CASSPAGKSSGNTIYF. The CDR3 DNA reads as TGCGCCAGCAGCCCCGCGGGCAAGAGCTCTGGAAACACCATATATTTT.

V is TRBV19 and J is TRBJ2-1; perhaps TRBD1 as D (6 bases). Trimming took off 2 bases at V and 5 bases at J, with 13 bases between the two ends. The germline CDR1 and CDR2 sequences are LNHDA and SQIVND (reference sequence). The CDR3 is made up of 15 amino acids. The CDR3 sequence: CASSIINRVHNEQFF. The DNA of the CDR3 is TGTGCCAGTAGTATAATTAACAGGGTCCACAATGAGCAGTTCTTC.

The V gene is TRBV9, the J gene TRBJ2-3; D is perhaps TRBD2 (5 bases). The ends were cut back, 0 bases at V and 6 bases at J, with 11 bases in the middle. CDR1 is SGDLS, CDR2 YYNGEE, per germline. The CDR3 runs to 14 residues. The CDR3: CASSVGPGVDTQYF. The CDR3 coding sequence is TGTGCCAGCAGCGTAGGTCCCGGGGTGGATACGCAGTATTTT.

The V and J genes are TRBV11-2 and TRBJ1-5, with D perhaps matching TRBD1 (6 bases). Between the trimmed V and J ends, which lost 1 base and 1 base, there was a span of 20 bases. The CDR3 consists of 19 residues. From germline, CDR1 is SGHAT and CDR2 FQNNGV. The CDR3: CASSLVEGEGDGSNQPQHF. CDR3 DNA sequence: TGTGCCAGCAGCTTAGTAGAGGGGGAAGGGGACGGGAGCAATCAGCCCCAGCATTTT.

This sequence joins TRBV4-1 and TRBJ1-1; a possible D gene is TRBD1 (5 bases). The CDR3 runs to 15 residues. V was trimmed by 1 base and J by 2 bases, leaving 11 bases between them. Germline lookup yields CDR1 MGHRA and CDR2 YSYEKL. This chain's CDR3 is CASSQVGQGNTEAFF. The CDR3 coding sequence is TGCGCCAGCAGCCAAGTAGGGCAGGGTAACACTGAAGCTTTCTTT.

V usage is TRBV5-4 and J usage is TRBJ2-3; 11 nucleotides line up with TRBD1. The CDR3 is 19 amino acids. Germline lookup yields CDR1 SGHNT and CDR2 YYREEE (reference sequence). Trimming took 1 base from V and 2 from J; bases not matched to a gene: 12. The CDR3 coding sequence is TGTGCCAGCAGCTTGATAAGAGGGGGGACAGGGGGAAACACAGATACGCAGTATTTT. Protein product: CASSLIRGGTGGNTDTQYF.

The chain carries TRBV27 and TRBJ2-7; the D is unclear. The germline V gene encodes CDR1 MNHEY and CDR2 SMNVEV (reference sequence). V was pared by 3 bases and J by 1 base, with 7 bases between. The CDR3 loop spans 13 amino acids. This CDR3 is CASSFGKSYEQYF. The CDR3 bases are TGTGCCAGCAGTTTTGGCAAATCCTACGAGCAGTACTTC.

This chain connects TRBV2 to TRBJ1-1, with no clear D. The ends were cut back, 6 bases at V and 0 bases at J, with 8 bases in the middle. The germline gives CDR1 SNHLY, CDR2 FYNNEI. This CDR3 is built from 13 residues. CDR3 nucleotide sequence: TGTGCCAGCAGAGCGCCCATGAACACTGAAGCTTTCTTT. Its translation: CASRAPMNTEAFF.

The chain is built from TRBV13 and TRBJ2-7; 12 positions match TRBD1. V dropped 5 bases and J dropped 6; count of bases not matched to a gene: 8. Germline-derived CDR1 and CDR2 are PRHDT and FYEKMQ (reference sequence). The CDR3 length is 15 residues. CDR3 sequence (DNA): TGTGCCAGCAGCCCAGGGACAGGGGGCTTGTCCGAGCAGTACTTC. This encodes CASSPGTGGLSEQYF.

A single count supports this clone. The chain carries TRBV19 and TRBJ1-2; D possibly corresponds to TRBD1 (6 bases). Trimming cost V 7 bases and J 6 bases, with 27 bases left between them. CDR3 size: 17 residues. Germline values: CDR1 LNHDA, CDR2 SQIVND (reference sequence). The CDR3: CASNPAGASSRNHGYTF. The DNA of the CDR3 is TGTGCCAGTAACCCGGCGGGGGCATCGTCCCGCAACCATGGCTACACCTTC. The whole variable domain, remainder taken from reference TRBV19 and TRBJ1-2, is DGGITQSPKYLFRKEGQNVTLSCEQNLNHDAMYWYRQDPGQGLRLIYYSQIVNDFQKGDIAEGYSVSREKKESFPLTVTSAQKNPTAFYLCASNPAGASSRNHGYTFGSGTRLTVV.

CDR3 bases: TGTGCCAGCAGCGTAGGCAGGACAGGCTTCAACGAGCAGTACTTC. It translates to CASSVGRTGFNEQYF. The V gene is TRBV9, the J gene TRBJ2-7; 7 bases are shared with TRBD1. This CDR3 comprises 15 residues. The germline V gene has CDR1 SGDLS and CDR2 YYNGEE. The ends lost 0 bases at V and 5 bases at J; junction bases unmatched: 8.

This chain links TRBV5-4 with TRBJ2-3; 11 bases are shared with TRBD2. The ends lost 5 bases at V and 4 bases at J; junction bases unmatched: 3. Germline V gives CDR1 SGHNT, CDR2 YYREEE (reference sequence). The CDR3 is made up of 14 amino acids. This CDR3 is CASRVAGGPDTQYF. In nucleotides, the CDR3 is TGTGCCAGCAGAGTAGCGGGGGGGCCAGATACGCAGTATTTT.

The J gene is TRBJ1-1, the V gene TRBV5-1; D call uncertain. The CDR3 length is 14 residues. Germline CDR1 reads SGHRS; CDR2 reads YFSETQ. V was shortened by 1 base and J by 0 bases, with 7 bases between the two germline ends. CDR3 protein: CASSLSPVNTEAFF. The CDR3 DNA reads TGCGCCAGCAGCTTGTCTCCGGTGAACACTGAAGCTTTCTTT.

V is TRBV10-1 and J is TRBJ1-1, with TRBD1 as a possible D gene (5 bases). The ends were cut back, 9 bases at V and 5 bases at J, with 13 bases in the middle. Germline lookup yields CDR1 WNHNN and CDR2 SYGVQD (reference sequence). There are 12 residues in the CDR3. This chain's CDR3 is CASTQGWTEAFF. Here the CDR3 DNA reads TGCGCCAGTACCCAGGGTTGGACTGAAGCTTTCTTT.

V is TRBV29-1 and J is TRBJ2-1, with TRBD2 matching over 7 bases. Germline V gene lookup returns CDR1 SQVTM and CDR2 ANQGSEA. J lost 6 bases, V lost 3 bases, and 8 bases had no gene match. The CDR3 consists of 14 residues. CDR3 bases: TGCAGCGTTGATACCGGGGGGACTGGCAATGAGCAGTTCTTC. This gives the protein CSVDTGGTGNEQFF.

This sequence joins TRBV7-9 and TRBJ1-2, with a tentative D call TRBD1 (5 bases). Deletions cut 5 bases from V and 6 bases from J, with 19 bases between. CDR1 and CDR2 from the germline V gene are SEHNR and FQNEAQ (reference sequence). The CDR3 runs 15 residues. In DNA form, the CDR3 reads TGTGCCAGCAGCCCAGTCCTTCGGACACAGCATGGCTACACCTTC. Amino acid sequence: CASSPVLRTQHGYTF.

This clone was recorded once. V is TRBV19 and J is TRBJ2-1; 8 nucleotides line up with TRBD1. Germline V gene sequence: CDR1 LNHDA, CDR2 SQIVND (reference sequence). This CDR3 is 17 amino acids long. The V gene end was trimmed by 3 bases and the J gene end by 5 bases; junction bases not matched to a gene: 12. Written as DNA, the CDR3 is TGTGCCAGTAGTATGAAATGGCCGGGACAGGACCACAATGAGCAGTTCTTC. It codes for CASSMKWPGQDHNEQFF.

The chain combines TRBV21-1 with TRBJ2-2; TRBD1, the table's D call, lacks a check against the DNA. TRBV21-1 is a listed pseudogene. CDR3 length: 17 amino acids. The CDR3: CASSGYRDSRNTGELFF. The CDR3 bases are TGTGCCAGCAGCGGATACAGGGACAGTCGGAACACCGGGGAGCTGTTTTTT.